These 16 T cell receptor beta chains were all obtained from the same sample, sequenced in a study of memory CD4+ T cells and cytomegalovirus serostatus. Using immunoSEQ multiplex PCR, the repertoire was profiled, and TCRdb retains in-frame clones only, with some absent. In the table there are tens of thousands of clones, around three quarters of which are singletons. The sort gate was single viable CD3+CD4+CD8-CD45RO+ cells for memory CD4+ T cells. What was sequenced was memory CD4+ T cells from blood. Receptors were obtained from an adult in good health and CMV-seronegative.

V gene TRBV11-3 combines with J gene TRBJ2-1; TRBD2 aligns across 10 bases. CDR1 and CDR2 from the germline V gene are SGHNT and YENEEA. With 2 bases clipped from V and 6 bases from J, the junction kept 4 bases outside the gene matches. The length of the CDR3 is 15 residues. The CDR3 reads CASSLLAGEGNEQFF. The DNA for the CDR3 is TGTGCCAGCAGCTTACTAGCGGGAGAGGGCAATGAGCAGTTCTTC.

The chain is built from TRBV4-1 and TRBJ1-2, with D possibly TRBD1 on 6 matching bases. The ends were cut back, 1 base at V and 2 bases at J, with 11 bases in the middle. There are 15 residues in the CDR3. From germline, CDR1 is MGHRA and CDR2 YSYEKL. CDR3 in amino acids: CASSQAGRGNYGYTF. In nucleotides, the CDR3 is TGCGCCAGCAGCCAAGCGGGCAGGGGCAACTATGGCTACACCTTC.

The chain employs TRBV28 and TRBJ2-3; unclear D gene. CDR1 MDHEN and CDR2 SYDVKM come from the germline V gene. The CDR3 is 11 residues long. V was shortened by 4 bases and J by 5 bases, with 4 bases between the two germline ends. CDR3 sequence (DNA): TGTGCCAGCAGTTCCGGAGATACGCAGTATTTT. Protein: CASSSGDTQYF. The whole variable domain, filled in from reference TRBV28 and TRBJ2-3, reads DVKVTQSSRYLVKRTGEKVFLECVQDMDHENMFWYRQDPGLGLRLIYFSYDVKMKEKGDIPEGYSVSREKKERFSLILESASTNQTSMYLCASSSGDTQYFGPGTRLTVL.

The chain joins TRBV6-1 to TRBJ2-4, with a tentative D call TRBD2 (6 bases). Germline V gene data show CDR1 as MNHNS and CDR2 as SASEGT. This CDR3 is built from 14 residues. Trimming took off 5 bases at V and 0 bases at J, with 8 bases between the two ends. CDR3 in DNA: TGTGCCAGCAGTCCGGGACTAGCCAAAAACATTCAGTACTTC. Translated, it gives CASSPGLAKNIQYF.

The chain joins TRBV7-3 to TRBJ2-1; weak D call: TRBD2 (6 bases). V lost 3 bases and J 0 bases, leaving 12 bases between the germline ends. CDR1 and CDR2 (germline): SGHTA, FQGTGA. This CDR3 is 16 amino acids long. The DNA of the CDR3 is TGTGCCAGCAGCTTGGCGGTAGCGGCCTCCTACAATGAGCAGTTCTTC. Its protein product is CASSLAVAASYNEQFF.

The chain links TRBV19 to TRBJ1-3, with 9 bases matching TRBD1. The CDR3 runs to 17 residues. V was pared by 4 bases and J by 3 bases, with 10 bases of the junction left unmatched. CDR1 is LNHDA and CDR2 is SQIVND in the germline V gene (reference sequence). CDR3 coding DNA: TGTGCCAGTAGTACGTCCGGGACAGGGTTGGGTGGAAACACCATATATTTT. Residues: CASSTSGTGLGGNTIYF.

Only a few counts were recorded for this clone. The V gene is TRBV7-2, the J gene TRBJ2-5; 7 bases align to TRBD1. The germline gives CDR1 SGHTA, CDR2 FQGNSA. The length of the CDR3 is 16 residues. J was trimmed by 5 bases and V by 1 base; bases with no gene match: 10. The chain's CDR3 is CASSLVYMSRGETQYF. In DNA, the CDR3 is TGTGCCAGCAGCTTAGTGTACATGTCCAGGGGGGAGACCCAGTACTTC.

The rearrangement links TRBV2 to TRBJ1-5; no reliable D call. Germline assignment: CDR1 SNHLY and CDR2 FYNNEI. CDR3 length equals 15 residues. V shed 1 base and J shed 3 bases, with 10 bases lying between them. Here the CDR3 reads CASSEGPRPNQPQHF. CDR3 nucleotide sequence: TGTGCCAGCAGTGAAGGTCCTCGGCCCAATCAGCCCCAGCATTTT.

The chain combines TRBV6-1 with TRBJ1-4; unclear D gene. CDR1 and CDR2 from the germline V gene are MNHNS and SASEGT. Trimming took 2 bases from V and 5 from J, leaving 6 bases between them. The CDR3 runs 13 residues. DNA for the CDR3: TGTGCCAGCAGTGAAATCGGAAATGAAAAACTGTTTTTT. Translating it yields CASSEIGNEKLFF.

The rearrangement links TRBV18 to TRBJ1-2; D gene unclear. The V end was cut by 4 bases, the J end by 10 bases, with 22 bases between. CDR1 and CDR2 from the germline V gene are KGHSH and LQKENI. CDR3 length: 15 residues. In DNA form, the CDR3 reads TGTGCCAGCTCACAGGGTACGGCTCCTATCCAATTCTACACCTTC. This encodes CASSQGTAPIQFYTF.

The chain combines TRBV10-2 with TRBJ1-1; 7 bases are shared with TRBD1. This CDR3 is 16 amino acids long. Germline assignment: CDR1 WSHSY and CDR2 SAAADI. V was pared by 6 bases and J by 0 bases, with 10 bases of the junction left unmatched. The CDR3 is CASRLQQGDMNTEAFF. CDR3 DNA: TGCGCCAGCAGATTGCAGCAGGGGGACATGAACACTGAAGCTTTCTTT.

A note on this clone: One end of the junction varies from germline; a read error may be responsible. The rearrangement uses TRBV7-7 and TRBJ2-2; 10 bases fit TRBD2. Germline CDR1 and CDR2: SSHAT and FNYEAQ (reference sequence). The CDR3 length is 16 residues. In nucleotides, the CDR3 is TGTGCTAGCAGCTTAGTTGTAGCGGGAGGTCCCGGGGAGCTGTTTTTT. This gives the protein CASSLVVAGGPGELFF. Combining the CDR3 with reference TRBV7-7 and TRBJ2-2 gives the whole variable domain GAGVSQSPRYKVTKRGQDVTLRCDPISSHATLYWYQQALGQGPEFLTYFNYEAQPDKSGLPSDRFSAERPEGSISTLTIQRTEQRDSAMYRCASSLVVAGGPGELFFGEGSRLTVL.

This chain joins TRBV7-2 and TRBJ2-3, with TRBD1 matching 7 bases. The V and J ends lost 4 bases and 1 base, in that order; junction bases with no gene match: 8. This CDR3 is built from 16 residues. CDR1 SGHTA and CDR2 FQGNSA come from the germline V gene. CDR3 loop: CASSSQQGTGTDTQYF. As DNA, the CDR3 is TGTGCCAGCAGCTCACAACAAGGGACAGGCACAGATACGCAGTATTTT.

In this sample, this clone turned up once. The V gene is TRBV29-1, the J gene TRBJ2-5, with TRBD1 as a possible D gene (5 bases). From germline, CDR1 is SQVTM and CDR2 ANQGSEA. V was trimmed by 4 bases and J by 4 bases, leaving 13 bases between them. The CDR3 consists of 13 residues. The CDR3 is CSVGRRVGETQYF. For the CDR3, the DNA is TGCAGCGTTGGGCGCAGGGTCGGAGAGACCCAGTACTTC.

This chain links TRBV15 with TRBJ2-5; 9 bases line up with TRBD1. The DNA end is a closer match to TRBJ2-7, so the J assignment may be wrong. Germline CDR1 reads LNHNV; CDR2 reads YYDKDF (reference sequence). This CDR3 has 17 residues. CDR3 sequence: CATSRDAGTGRYYEQYF. DNA of the CDR3: TGTGCCACCAGCAGAGACGCCGGGACAGGGCGCTACTACGAGCAGTACTTC.

The chain has TRBV30 and TRBJ1-1; unclear D gene. The CDR3 contains 12 residues. With 4 bases removed from V and 0 bases from J, the gap between germline ends came to 6 bases. CDR1 is GTSNPN and CDR2 is SVGIG in the germline V gene (reference sequence). The CDR3 region is CAWKSMNTEAFF. For the CDR3, the DNA is TGTGCCTGGAAATCAATGAACACTGAAGCTTTCTTT. The full variable domain, completed using reference TRBV30 and TRBJ1-1, is SQTIHQWPATLVQPVGSPLSLECTVEGTSNPNLYWYRQAAGRGLQLLFYSVGIGQISSEVPQNLSASRPQDRQFILSSKKLLLSDSGFYLCAWKSMNTEAFFGQGTRLTVV.